A single sample gave rise to the 20 T cell receptor beta chains below, sequenced in a study of identifying expanded T cells in peripheral blood. Sequenced by immunoSEQ multiplex PCR; TCRdb stores in-frame clones only, minus some. The sample holds about 90,000 clones, 86% seen once. Source material: blood. The source of these receptors is a person between 18 and 75 years old in good health.

Concerning this clone: Germline and junction disagree at one end, which may indicate a read error. This rearrangement joins TRBV7-3 to TRBJ2-5; D uncertain. The length of the CDR3 is 13 residues. CDR1 is SGHTA, CDR2 FQGTGA, per germline. The CDR3 DNA is TGTGCCAGCAGCTTTCAAGGGCAAGAGGCCCAGTACTTC. Its protein product is CASSFQGQEAQYF.

Of note for this clone: Its ends do not fully match the called genes, so a read error is possible. The chain couples TRBV5-8 to TRBJ2-7; TRBD1 matches 7 bases. This CDR3 is 17 amino acids long. CDR1 is SGHTS, CDR2 YDEGEE, per germline. CDR3 nucleotides: TGCGCCAGCAGCCCATCCAAGGGGGCTGGATATCTAGACGAGCAGTACTTC. Its protein product is CASSPSKGAGYLDEQYF.

The gene calls are TRBV6-6 and TRBJ1-2; possible D gene TRBD1, 6 bases. CDR1 MNHNY and CDR2 SVGAGI come from the germline V gene (reference sequence). V lost 6 bases, J lost 3 bases, and 20 bases lay in between. This CDR3 has 16 residues. In DNA, the CDR3 is TGTGCCAGCAGCCCGGGGGCAGGTTTATCACACTATGGCTACACCTTC. Its protein product is CASSPGAGLSHYGYTF.

The chain joins TRBV6-1 to TRBJ1-1; D perhaps matches TRBD1 (6 bases). Germline V gives CDR1 MNHNS, CDR2 SASEGT. With 6 bases removed from V and 3 bases from J, the gap between germline ends came to 11 bases. The CDR3 covers 13 residues. In nucleotides, the CDR3 is TGTGCCAGCAGGGGAGGGGGATACACTGAAGCTTTCTTT. Its protein product is CASRGGGYTEAFF.

The chain joins TRBV5-6 to TRBJ1-6; D call uncertain. Trimming removed 4 bases from V and 6 bases from J, with 8 bases in between. CDR1 is SGHDT, CDR2 YYEEEE, per germline. The CDR3 totals 13 residues. In DNA, the CDR3 is TGTGCCAGCAGCCAAGGGCCTAATTCACCCCTCCACTTT. Its protein is CASSQGPNSPLHF.

The V call is TRBV7-7, the J call TRBJ1-4; the D gene is possibly TRBD1 (5 bases). Germline V gene sequence: CDR1 SSHAT, CDR2 FNYEAQ (reference sequence). The V end lost 5 bases, the J end lost 7 bases, and 17 bases lay between the germline ends. The CDR3 consists of 15 residues. CDR3 amino acids: CASSPSGGFGEKLFF. The CDR3 DNA follows: TGTGCCAGCAGCCCCTCCGGGGGGTTTGGTGAAAAACTGTTTTTT.

This chain links TRBV6-6 with TRBJ1-2; D is unclear. V was trimmed by 6 bases and J by 6 bases, leaving 17 bases between them. The CDR3 is 14 residues long. Per the germline V gene, CDR1 is MNHNY and CDR2 is SVGAGI (reference sequence). This chain's CDR3 is CASSPAGALHGYTF. The CDR3 region has the DNA TGTGCCAGCAGCCCCGCCGGCGCTCTTCATGGCTACACCTTC.

This rearrangement joins TRBV14 to TRBJ2-3; D is undetermined. V gave up 1 base and J gave up 4 bases, with 3 bases separating them. Germline CDR1 is SGHDN and CDR2 is FVKESK. The CDR3 is 12 amino acids. The CDR3 here is CASSQGSDTQYF. In nucleotides, the CDR3 is TGTGCCAGCAGCCAAGGGTCAGATACGCAGTATTTT.

V usage is TRBV5-4 and J usage is TRBJ1-2; 9 nucleotides align to TRBD1. J was trimmed by 5 bases and V by 7 bases; bases with no gene match: 15. Looked up from germline, CDR1 is SGHNT and CDR2 is YYREEE (reference sequence). The CDR3 spans 16 residues. The CDR3 nucleotides read TGTGCCAGCGTAGCGGGTGGCGGACAGGGGATTTATGGCTACACCTTC. It is translated as CASVAGGGQGIYGYTF. Using reference TRBV5-4 and TRBJ1-2 for the parts outside the CDR3, the full variable domain is ETGVTQSPTHLIKTRGQQVTLRCSSQSGHNTVSWYQQALGQGPQFIFQYYREEENGRGNFPPRFSGLQFPNYSSELNVNALELDDSALYLCASVAGGGQGIYGYTFGSGTRLTVV.

This chain links TRBV7-2 with TRBJ2-3; 7 nucleotides align to TRBD2. V dropped 5 bases and J dropped 1; count of bases not matched to a gene: 9. Germline V gene lookup returns CDR1 SGHTA and CDR2 FQGNSA. CDR3 length: 16 residues. CDR3 amino acids: CASSQMGGTGTDTQYF. As DNA, the CDR3 is TGTGCCAGCAGCCAGATGGGGGGGACCGGCACAGATACGCAGTATTTT.

CDR3 in DNA: TGCGCCAGCAGCCGAACCTTAACAGGGGGCACTGAAGCTTTCTTT. This sequence encodes CASSRTLTGGTEAFF. V and J are TRBV4-3 and TRBJ1-1; 8 bases map to TRBD1. CDR1 and CDR2 (germline): LGHNA, YSLEER. CDR3 length: 15 amino acids. J lost 4 bases, V lost 4 bases, and 8 bases had no gene match.

The V call is TRBV9, the J call TRBJ2-3; the match to TRBD2 covers 7 bases. The CDR3 loop spans 15 amino acids. Per germline, CDR1 SGDLS and CDR2 YYNGEE. The junction had 11 bases not matched to a gene; V was cut back by 6 bases and J by 4 bases. CDR3 protein: CASTGPGGGADTQYF. DNA of the CDR3: TGTGCCAGCACGGGCCCTGGCGGGGGAGCAGATACGCAGTATTTT.

The rearrangement links TRBV5-4 to TRBJ2-5; D is unclear. The ends were cut back, 3 bases at V and 3 bases at J, with 9 bases in the middle. Germline CDR1 and CDR2: SGHNT and YYREEE (reference sequence). The CDR3 length is 13 residues. CDR3 nucleotides: TGTGCCAGCAGCTCAGTTTTGAAAGAGACCCAGTACTTC. It translates to CASSSVLKETQYF.

This clone was counted a single time. V usage is TRBV5-4 and J usage is TRBJ1-3, with a possible D match to TRBD1 (5 bases). The V end was cut by 2 bases, the J end by 4 bases, with 10 bases between. Looked up from germline, CDR1 is SGHNT and CDR2 is YYREEE (reference sequence). This CDR3 is built from 14 residues. CDR3 DNA sequence: TGTGCCAGCAGCTTCGGATCAGGGGGAAACACCATATATTTT. Translation gives CASSFGSGGNTIYF.

This clone has a handful of counts. J is TRBJ1-6 and V is TRBV30; D not certain. This CDR3 contains 14 residues. Germline CDR1 reads GTSNPN; CDR2 reads SVGIG (reference sequence). The V gene lost 0 bases and the J gene lost 4 bases, with 7 bases spanning the gap. CDR3 residues: CAWSVGGYNSPLHF. The CDR3 bases are TGTGCCTGGAGTGTGGGCGGGTATAATTCACCCCTCCACTTT.

This clone was detected once. The CDR3 DNA follows: TGTGCCAGCAGCTTGGGGGCGGGGGCCCCTTCCGAGCAGTACTTC. It specifies CASSLGAGAPSEQYF. The chain links TRBV5-5 to TRBJ2-7, with D perhaps matching TRBD2 (7 bases). The CDR3 consists of 15 residues. Germline V gene lookup returns CDR1 SGHKS and CDR2 YYEKEE (reference sequence). V lost 0 bases to trimming and J lost 6 bases, with 16 bases between them.

This chain links TRBV18 with TRBJ1-2; 7 bases fit TRBD1. The V segment lost 4 bases and the J segment 2 bases; nucleotides outside the gene matches: 7. The CDR3 covers 15 residues. Per the germline V gene, CDR1 is KGHSH and CDR2 is LQKENI. In nucleotides, the CDR3 is TGTGCCAGCTCACTAGGGACAGCGGGGAACTATGGCTACACCTTC. As protein: CASSLGTAGNYGYTF.

This chain links TRBV4-1 with TRBJ1-2; 9 bases map to TRBD1. The CDR3 has 13 amino acids. Germline V gene lookup returns CDR1 MGHRA and CDR2 YSYEKL. Germline trimming cut 2 bases from V and 8 bases from J; bases unmatched to any gene: 3. The CDR3 is CASSQYTGGGYTF. The CDR3 region has the DNA TGCGCCAGCAGCCAATACACAGGGGGCGGCTACACCTTC.

The chain uses TRBV11-2 and TRBJ1-4; D unclear. The V and J ends lost 4 bases and 2 bases respectively, with 14 bases between them. The germline V gene encodes CDR1 SGHAT and CDR2 FQNNGV. The CDR3 loop spans 16 amino acids. CDR3 sequence: CASSSSLGRTNEKLFF. CDR3 bases: TGTGCCAGCAGCTCATCCCTGGGGAGGACTAATGAAAAACTGTTTTTT.

The chain employs TRBV9 and TRBJ2-7, with D possibly being TRBD1 (5 bases). There are 14 residues in the CDR3. Looked up from germline, CDR1 is SGDLS and CDR2 is YYNGEE. V gave up 0 bases and J gave up 5 bases, with 12 bases separating them. CDR3 loop: CASSVAGNSDEQYF. CDR3 nucleotide sequence: TGTGCCAGCAGCGTAGCAGGGAATTCAGACGAGCAGTACTTC.